The T cell receptor (beta chain) described here comes from a study of patients and donors after allogeneic stem cell transplantation. From the RT-PCR reads, TCRdb called clonotypes with MiXCR, one entry per CDR3 protein. The sample records 150,000 to 200,000 distinct CDR3 sequences, around two fifths being singletons. The sequenced sample was blood, either unsorted or a sorted T cell fraction (not recorded which). The origin of this receptor is a human donor who was either an allogeneic HSCT recipient or a stem cell or donor lymphocyte infusion donor (not recorded which). It is not recorded whose cells these are; they may come from a transplant donor.

CDR3 region: CSVEGGEETQYF. CDR3 coding DNA: TGCAGCGTTGAAGGAGGGGAAGAGACCCAGTACTTC. This sequence joins TRBV29-1 and TRBJ2-5, with D possibly called TRBD1 or TRBD2 (5 bases each). CDR1 SQVTM and CDR2 ANQGSEA come from the germline V gene. Trimming shortened V by 1 base and J by 3 bases, and 6 bases separated the two germline ends. The CDR3 covers 12 residues. The whole variable domain, remainder taken from reference TRBV29-1 and TRBJ2-5, is SAVISQKPSRDICQRGTSLTIQCQVDSQVTMMFWYRQQPGQSLTLIATANQGSEATYESGFVIDKFPISRPNLTFSTLTVSNMSPEDSSIYLCSVEGGEETQYFGPGTRLLVL.